These 22 T cell receptor beta chains were sequenced from one sample in a study of blood T cell repertoires in COVID-19. Repertoires were generated with immunoSEQ multiplex PCR, while TCRdb's copy carries only in-frame clones and drops some. The profile shows around 170,000 clones, approximately 80% of them singletons. Sequencing was performed on peripheral blood. The origin of the receptors is a human donor in a cohort sampled during active COVID-19.

The chain couples TRBV6-5 to TRBJ2-6, with D possibly TRBD1 on 6 matching bases. CDR1 is MNHEY and CDR2 is SVGAGI in the germline V gene. The CDR3 runs to 13 residues. V lost 7 bases and J 7 bases, leaving 11 bases between the germline ends. CDR3 sequence (DNA): TGTGCCAGCAAGGGGGTGGGCGCCAACGTCCTGACTTTC. This sequence encodes CASKGVGANVLTF.

The gene calls are TRBV4-1 and TRBJ2-7; 8 bases map to TRBD2. CDR3 length: 17 residues. In germline, CDR1 is MGHRA, CDR2 YSYEKL. V lost 1 base and J lost 3; bases outside the gene matches: 11. This CDR3 is CASSQAPSGRRYYEQYF. The CDR3 nucleotides read TGCGCCAGCAGCCAAGCGCCTAGCGGGCGTCGTTACTACGAGCAGTACTTC.

In its sample, this clone was seen a few times. The chain uses TRBV6-5 and TRBJ1-6; 8 bases are shared with TRBD1. Germline V gives CDR1 MNHEY, CDR2 SVGAGI. The CDR3 contains 15 residues. The ends lost 6 bases at V and 6 bases at J; junction bases unmatched: 7. The CDR3 nucleotides are TGTGCCAGCAGACTGACAGGGGAAACTAATTCACCCCTCCACTTT. Translating gives CASRLTGETNSPLHF.

The chain couples TRBV7-9 to TRBJ2-7, with D maybe TRBD1 (5 bases). CDR3 length: 13 residues. V was pared by 5 bases and J by 3 bases, with 11 bases between. Germline V CDR1 and CDR2: SEHNR, FQNEAQ (reference sequence). CDR3 loop: CASSPRQGYEQYF. CDR3 nucleotide sequence: TGTGCCAGCAGCCCCAGGCAGGGCTACGAGCAGTACTTC.

This chain connects TRBV19 to TRBJ1-5, with D tentatively TRBD1 (6 bases). V was cut by 6 bases and J by 5 bases, with 14 bases left in between. Germline-derived CDR1 and CDR2 are LNHDA and SQIVND (reference sequence). CDR3 size: 14 residues. The CDR3 loop is CASSHRQADQPQHF. The CDR3 coding sequence is TGTGCCAGTAGCCACCGACAGGCCGATCAGCCCCAGCATTTT.

The chain joins TRBV7-2 to TRBJ2-3, with 11 bases matching TRBD2. The CDR3 loop spans 18 amino acids. The junction had 11 bases not matched to a gene; V was cut back by 3 bases and J by 3 bases. Looked up from germline, CDR1 is SGHTA and CDR2 is FQGNSA. The CDR3 sequence: CASSFAGRLAGRTDTQYF. The CDR3 DNA reads as TGTGCCAGCAGCTTCGCAGGTAGACTAGCGGGGCGGACAGATACGCAGTATTTT.

This clone was detected a few times. Other DNA sequences in the same sample also yield this CDR3. This chain connects TRBV6-5 to TRBJ1-3, with D possibly matching TRBD1 (6 bases). Trimming removed 9 bases at V and 0 bases at J, with 9 bases between. The germline V gene has CDR1 MNHEY and CDR2 SVGAGI. The CDR3 runs 13 residues. CDR3 residues: CASRTVSGNTIYF. In nucleotides, the CDR3 is TGTGCCAGTCGGACAGTCTCTGGAAACACCATATATTTT.

The rearrangement uses TRBV28 and TRBJ1-4; possibly TRBD1 for D (5 bases). Germline V CDR1 and CDR2: MDHEN, SYDVKM. Trimming shortened V by 4 bases and J by 7 bases, and 13 bases separated the two germline ends. The CDR3 is 14 residues long. CDR3 protein: CASSSVRQFEKLFF. The CDR3 DNA is TGTGCCAGCAGTTCCGTTAGACAGTTTGAAAAACTGTTTTTT.

The rearrangement joins TRBV21-1 to TRBJ1-5; TRBD1, the D gene given by the table, was not confirmed from the DNA. TRBV21-1 is shown as a pseudogene. The CDR3 contains 19 residues. The chain's CDR3 is CASSKRDRGANYSNQPQHF. The CDR3, as DNA: TGTGCCAGCAGCAAACGGGACAGGGGGGCGAATTATAGCAATCAGCCCCAGCATTTT.

The chain employs TRBV27 and TRBJ2-7, with TRBD1 matching over 8 bases. The CDR3 covers 13 residues. V lost 5 bases, J lost 5 bases, and 5 bases stayed unmatched. Germline CDR1 MNHEY, CDR2 SMNVEV (reference sequence). CDR3 sequence: CASSRNRGNEQYF. Here the CDR3 DNA reads TGTGCCAGCAGTCGGAACAGGGGGAACGAGCAGTACTTC.

The V and J genes are TRBV6-5 and TRBJ2-3; 8 bases line up with TRBD2. The CDR3 runs to 14 residues. J was trimmed by 5 bases and V by 4 bases; bases with no gene match: 5. Germline lookup yields CDR1 MNHEY and CDR2 SVGAGI. CDR3 residues: CASSLAGSRDTQYF. Written as DNA, the CDR3 is TGTGCCAGCAGTTTAGCGGGAAGTCGAGATACGCAGTATTTT.

The chain has TRBV5-6 and TRBJ2-1, with 7 bases that match TRBD2. Germline CDR1 and CDR2: SGHDT and YYEEEE. This CDR3 has 17 residues. J lost 0 bases, V lost 2 bases, and 8 bases had no gene match. CDR3 nucleotides: TGTGCCAGCAGCTTATATAGCGGGTCAAGCTCCTACAATGAGCAGTTCTTC. Protein: CASSLYSGSSSYNEQFF.

J is TRBJ2-3 and V is TRBV11-3; possible D gene TRBD1, 5 bases. The germline V gene has CDR1 SGHNT and CDR2 YENEEA. V shed 1 base and J shed 4 bases, with 21 bases lying between them. The CDR3 is 18 amino acids. CDR3 DNA: TGTGCCAGCAGCTTAGGTGGGCGGCAGGGAAGTCCCGCAGATACGCAGTATTTT. It encodes CASSLGGRQGSPADTQYF. The entire variable domain, with the rest obtained from reference TRBV11-3 and TRBJ2-3, is as follows: EAGVVQSPRYKIIEKKQPVAFWCNPISGHNTLYWYLQNLGQGPELLIRYENEEAVDDSQLPKDRFSAERLKGVDSTLKIQPAELGDSAVYLCASSLGGRQGSPADTQYFGPGTRLTVL.

This chain links TRBV9 with TRBJ2-3, with D maybe TRBD2 (6 bases). Germline values: CDR1 SGDLS, CDR2 YYNGEE. The V end lost 0 bases, the J end lost 0 bases, and 11 bases lay between the germline ends. The CDR3 sequence is 16 residues long. The CDR3 loop reads CASSVGSGVSTDTQYF. CDR3 sequence (DNA): TGTGCCAGCAGCGTAGGGTCGGGGGTTAGCACAGATACGCAGTATTTT.

This rearrangement joins TRBV28 to TRBJ2-3; 9 bases fit TRBD2. The CDR3 length is 16 residues. Germline V gene lookup returns CDR1 MDHEN and CDR2 SYDVKM. The V and J ends lost 3 bases and 3 bases, in that order; junction bases with no gene match: 7. The CDR3 DNA reads as TGTGCCAGCAGTTTTGCGGGCGGGGGGGGAACAGATACGCAGTATTTT. Its protein is CASSFAGGGGTDTQYF.

The V gene is TRBV7-8, the J gene TRBJ1-2; perhaps TRBD1 as D (6 bases). The length of the CDR3 is 14 residues. Germline V gene data show CDR1 as SGHVS and CDR2 as FQNEAQ. V lost 3 bases, J lost 4 bases, and 12 bases lay in between. The CDR3 protein is CASSLSDRSYGYTF. CDR3 coding DNA: TGTGCCAGCAGCTTGTCAGACAGGAGCTATGGCTACACCTTC.

The rearrangement links TRBV18 to TRBJ2-7, with 8 bases matching TRBD1. From germline, CDR1 is KGHSH and CDR2 LQKENI. This CDR3 is built from 14 residues. V shed 3 bases and J 4 bases; nucleotides not matched to a gene: 5. This chain's CDR3 is CASSPTGDGYEQYF. The CDR3 coding sequence is TGTGCCAGCTCACCGACAGGGGATGGATACGAGCAGTACTTC.

The V call is TRBV28, the J call TRBJ2-7; TRBD2 matches 8 bases. The CDR3 loop spans 13 amino acids. Germline assignment: CDR1 MDHEN and CDR2 SYDVKM. The V and J ends lost 9 bases and 2 bases, in that order; junction bases with no gene match: 6. As DNA, the CDR3 is TGTGCCAGTCAATCGGGAGGGCCCTACGAGCAGTACTTC. Protein sequence: CASQSGGPYEQYF.

The chain couples TRBV4-1 to TRBJ1-1, with D possibly being TRBD1 (6 bases). Trimming stripped 4 bases from V and 1 base from J, with 13 bases between. The germline gives CDR1 MGHRA, CDR2 YSYEKL. This CDR3 region has 15 residues. CDR3 DNA: TGCGCCAGCAGCCGGGGGCCCGGTCAGAACACTGAAGCTTTCTTT. It translates to CASSRGPGQNTEAFF.

V gene TRBV6-5 combines with J gene TRBJ2-2; tentative D call: TRBD1 (5 bases). From germline, CDR1 is MNHEY and CDR2 SVGAGI. V was trimmed by 4 bases and J by 5 bases, leaving 8 bases between them. CDR3 length: 13 residues. CDR3 bases: TGTGCCAGCAGTTTAAGGGGTACCGGGGAGCTGTTTTTT. Residues: CASSLRGTGELFF.

The V call is TRBV27, the J call TRBJ2-7; 12 bases map to TRBD2. Per the germline V gene, CDR1 is MNHEY and CDR2 is SMNVEV (reference sequence). This CDR3 contains 16 residues. Trimming at V came to 0 bases and at J to 1 base, leaving 1 base not matched to a gene. In DNA form, the CDR3 reads TGTGCCAGCAGTTTATCCGGACTAGCGGGGTCCTACGAGCAGTACTTC. Its protein is CASSLSGLAGSYEQYF.

The rearrangement joins TRBV6-2 or TRBV6-3 to TRBJ2-7; possibly TRBD2 for D (6 bases). Trimming stripped 0 bases from V and 5 bases from J, with 14 bases between. Germline V gives CDR1 MNHEY, CDR2 SVGEGT. CDR3 size: 15 residues. CDR3 in DNA: TGTGCCAGCAGTTACTCGACTCCGACTAGTAACGAGCAGTACTTC. Translated, it gives CASSYSTPTSNEQYF.